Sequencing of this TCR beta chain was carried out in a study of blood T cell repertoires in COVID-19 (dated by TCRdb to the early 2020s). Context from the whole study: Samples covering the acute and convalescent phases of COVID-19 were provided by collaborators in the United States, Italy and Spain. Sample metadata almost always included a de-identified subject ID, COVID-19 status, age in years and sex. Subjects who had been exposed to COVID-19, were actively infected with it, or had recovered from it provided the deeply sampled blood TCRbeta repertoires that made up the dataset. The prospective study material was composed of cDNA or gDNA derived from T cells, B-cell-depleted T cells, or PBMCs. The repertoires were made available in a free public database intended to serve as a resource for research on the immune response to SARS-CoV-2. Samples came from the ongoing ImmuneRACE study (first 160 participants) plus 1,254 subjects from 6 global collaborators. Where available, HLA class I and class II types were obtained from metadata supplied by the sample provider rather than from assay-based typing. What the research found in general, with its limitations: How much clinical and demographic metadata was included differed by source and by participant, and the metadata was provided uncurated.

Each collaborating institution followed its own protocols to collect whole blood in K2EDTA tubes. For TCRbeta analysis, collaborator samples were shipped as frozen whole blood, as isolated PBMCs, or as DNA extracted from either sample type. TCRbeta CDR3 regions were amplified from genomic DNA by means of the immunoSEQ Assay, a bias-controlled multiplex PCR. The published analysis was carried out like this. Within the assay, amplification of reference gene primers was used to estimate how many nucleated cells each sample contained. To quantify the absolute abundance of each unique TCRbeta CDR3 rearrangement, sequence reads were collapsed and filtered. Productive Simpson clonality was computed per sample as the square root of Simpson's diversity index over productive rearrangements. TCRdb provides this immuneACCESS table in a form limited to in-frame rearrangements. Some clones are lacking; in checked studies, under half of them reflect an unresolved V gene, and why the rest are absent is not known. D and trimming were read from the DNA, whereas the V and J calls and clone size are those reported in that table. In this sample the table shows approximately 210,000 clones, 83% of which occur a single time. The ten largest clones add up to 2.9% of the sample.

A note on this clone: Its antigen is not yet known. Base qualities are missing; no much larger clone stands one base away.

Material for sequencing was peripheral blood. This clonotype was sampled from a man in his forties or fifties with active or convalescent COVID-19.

The CDR3 sequence is CASSLGGITEAFF. At the DNA level, the sequence is TGTGCCAGCAGCCTGGGGGGTATAACTGAAGCTTTCTTT. The chain is made from TRBV7-3 and TRBJ1-1; TRBD1 is a possible D gene, resting on 5 matching bases. The CDR3 sequence holds 13 residues, the cysteine and phenylalanine included. This entry keeps only the CDR3 DNA: 39 bases, framed from base 1. Cut back by 5 bases and 5 bases, the V and J ends lie 12 bases apart. CDR1 and CDR2, looked up from the germline V gene, are SGHTA and FQGTGA.